The present entry profiles one T cell receptor beta chain with its context. Its antigen is unknown. Germline and junction disagree at one end, which may indicate a read error. Researchers used genomic DNA as the template to profile TCR beta VDJ and CDR3. TCRdb re-called the reads with MiXCR, one entry per CDR3 protein. The sample lists 150,000 or so distinct CDR3 sequences, about 45% seen once, with over 0.95% in the top ten. Sequencing involved patients with CD8+CD57+ cell expansion previously shown by flow cytometry. The enrolled patients all had severe acquired aplastic anemia. The sample originates from a study of CD8+CD57+ T cells in acquired aplastic anemia. Study overall: Sorted CD4+ and CD8+ cells yielded DNA averaging around 3.2 ug. General study points: About 30 CD8+ CDR3 sequences occurred in both the patients and the controls. The study found no significant CD8+ Simpson's diversity difference between patients and controls.

The receptor was derived from a human donor with aplastic anemia. Sequenced sample: sorted CD4+, CD8+, or CD8+CD57+ T cells (not recorded which) from PBMCs.

Here the CDR3 DNA reads TGTGCCAGCAGCTTGGGACAGTATAACTGTGGCTACACCTTC. Translation gives CASSLGQYNCGYTF. This chain links TRBV7-2 with TRBJ1-2; 7 nucleotides line up with TRBD1. The length of the CDR3 is 14 residues. Germline V gene sequence: CDR1 SGHTA, CDR2 FQGNSA.